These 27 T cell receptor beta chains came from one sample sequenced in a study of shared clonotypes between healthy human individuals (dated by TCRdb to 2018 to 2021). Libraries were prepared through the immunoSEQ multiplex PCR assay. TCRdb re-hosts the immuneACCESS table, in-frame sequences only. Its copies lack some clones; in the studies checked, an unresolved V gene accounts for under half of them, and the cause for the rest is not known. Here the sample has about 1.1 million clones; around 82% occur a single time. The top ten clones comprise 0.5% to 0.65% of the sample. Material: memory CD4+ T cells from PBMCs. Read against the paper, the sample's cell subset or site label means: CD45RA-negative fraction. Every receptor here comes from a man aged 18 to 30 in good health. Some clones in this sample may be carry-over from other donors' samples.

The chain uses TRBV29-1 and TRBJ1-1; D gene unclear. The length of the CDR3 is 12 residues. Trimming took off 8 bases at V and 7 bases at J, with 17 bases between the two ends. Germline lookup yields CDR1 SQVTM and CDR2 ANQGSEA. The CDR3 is CSYAGIGLEAFF. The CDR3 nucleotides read TGCAGCTACGCCGGAATAGGACTTGAAGCTTTCTTT.

CDR3 DNA: TGCAGCGTTGACCCACTAGCGGGAGGCACAGATACGCAGTATTTT. This gives the protein CSVDPLAGGTDTQYF. The rearrangement joins TRBV29-1 to TRBJ2-3, with 11 bases aligning to TRBD2. CDR3 size: 15 residues. Germline V gene data show CDR1 as SQVTM and CDR2 as ANQGSEA. Trimming removed 3 bases from V and 1 base from J; junction bases left unmatched: 3.

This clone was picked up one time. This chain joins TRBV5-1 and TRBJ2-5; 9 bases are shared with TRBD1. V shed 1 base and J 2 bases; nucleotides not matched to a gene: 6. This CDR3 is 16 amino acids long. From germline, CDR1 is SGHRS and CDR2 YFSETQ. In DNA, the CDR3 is TGCGCCAGCAGCTTGTCCGGGACAGGGCTTCAAGAGACCCAGTACTTC. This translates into CASSLSGTGLQETQYF.

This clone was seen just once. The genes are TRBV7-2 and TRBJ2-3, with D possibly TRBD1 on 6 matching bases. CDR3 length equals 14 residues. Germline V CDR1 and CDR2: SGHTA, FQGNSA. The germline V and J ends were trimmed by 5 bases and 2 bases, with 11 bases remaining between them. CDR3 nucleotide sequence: TGTGCCAGCAGCCAGGACAGATTCACAGATACGCAGTATTTT. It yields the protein CASSQDRFTDTQYF.

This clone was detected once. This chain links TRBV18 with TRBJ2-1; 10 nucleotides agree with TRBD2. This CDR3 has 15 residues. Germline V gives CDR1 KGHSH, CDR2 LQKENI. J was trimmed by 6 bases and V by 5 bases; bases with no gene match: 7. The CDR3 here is CASSSLAGPINEQFF. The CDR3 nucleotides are TGTGCCAGCTCATCACTAGCGGGGCCGATCAATGAGCAGTTCTTC.

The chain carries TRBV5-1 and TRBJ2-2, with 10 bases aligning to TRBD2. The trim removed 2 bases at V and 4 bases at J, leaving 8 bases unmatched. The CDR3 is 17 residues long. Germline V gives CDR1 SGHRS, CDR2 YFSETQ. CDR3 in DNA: TGCGCCAGCAGCTTAATTCTAGCGGGAGTGGGCACCGGGGAGCTGTTTTTT. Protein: CASSLILAGVGTGELFF.

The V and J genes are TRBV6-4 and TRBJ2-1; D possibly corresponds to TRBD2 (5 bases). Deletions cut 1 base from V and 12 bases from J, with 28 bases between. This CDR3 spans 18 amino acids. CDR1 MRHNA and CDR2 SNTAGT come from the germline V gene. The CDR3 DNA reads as TGTGCCAGCAGTGACTTATCGGGGTGGATTCCTCCGCATCAAGCGCAGTTCTTC. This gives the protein CASSDLSGWIPPHQAQFF.

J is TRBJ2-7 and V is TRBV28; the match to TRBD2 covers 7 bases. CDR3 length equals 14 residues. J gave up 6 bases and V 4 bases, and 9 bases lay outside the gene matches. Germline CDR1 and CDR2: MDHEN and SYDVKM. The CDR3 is CASSSPAGSSEQYF. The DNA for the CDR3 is TGTGCCAGCAGTTCCCCAGCGGGATCGAGCGAGCAGTACTTC. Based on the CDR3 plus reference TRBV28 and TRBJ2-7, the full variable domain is DVKVTQSSRYLVKRTGEKVFLECVQDMDHENMFWYRQDPGLGLRLIYFSYDVKMKEKGDIPEGYSVSREKKERFSLILESASTNQTSMYLCASSSPAGSSEQYFGPGTRLTVT.

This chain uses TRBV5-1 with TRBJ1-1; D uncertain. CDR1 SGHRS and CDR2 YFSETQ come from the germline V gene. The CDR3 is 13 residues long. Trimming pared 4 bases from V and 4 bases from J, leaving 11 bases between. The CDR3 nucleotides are TGCGCCAGCAGCAAAAACGGAGGCACTGAAGCTTTCTTT. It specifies CASSKNGGTEAFF.

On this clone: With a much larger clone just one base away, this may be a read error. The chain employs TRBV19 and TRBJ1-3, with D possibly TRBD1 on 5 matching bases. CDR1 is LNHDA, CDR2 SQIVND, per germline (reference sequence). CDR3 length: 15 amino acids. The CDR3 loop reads CASSSGATSGNTVYF. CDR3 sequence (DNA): TGTGCCAGTAGTTCCGGGGCAACCTCTGGAAACACCGTATATTTT.

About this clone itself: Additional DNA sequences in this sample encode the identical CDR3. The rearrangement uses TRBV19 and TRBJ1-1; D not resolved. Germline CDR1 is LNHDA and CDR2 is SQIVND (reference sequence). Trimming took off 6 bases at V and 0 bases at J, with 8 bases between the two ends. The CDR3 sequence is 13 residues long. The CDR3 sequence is CASSVNMNTEAFF. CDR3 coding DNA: TGTGCCAGTAGCGTTAATATGAACACTGAAGCTTTCTTT.

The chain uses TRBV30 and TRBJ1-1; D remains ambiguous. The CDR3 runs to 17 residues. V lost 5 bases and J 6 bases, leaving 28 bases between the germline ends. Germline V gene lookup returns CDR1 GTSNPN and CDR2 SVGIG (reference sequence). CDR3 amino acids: CAWGKDTSILYSSEAFF. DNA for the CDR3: TGTGCCTGGGGGAAAGACACCTCAATACTCTACAGTTCTGAAGCTTTCTTT.

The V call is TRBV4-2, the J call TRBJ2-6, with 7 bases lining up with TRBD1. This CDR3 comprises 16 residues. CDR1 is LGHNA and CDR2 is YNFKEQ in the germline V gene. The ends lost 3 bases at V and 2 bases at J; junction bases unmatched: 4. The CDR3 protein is CASSQGTGAGANVLTF. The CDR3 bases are TGTGCCAGCAGCCAGGGAACAGGGGCTGGGGCCAACGTCCTGACTTTC.

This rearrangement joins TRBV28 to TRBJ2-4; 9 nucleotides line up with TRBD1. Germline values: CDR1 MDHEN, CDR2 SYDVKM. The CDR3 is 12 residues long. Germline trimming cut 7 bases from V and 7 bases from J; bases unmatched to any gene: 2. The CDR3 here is CASTTGGNIQYF. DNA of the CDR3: TGTGCCAGCACCACAGGGGGCAACATTCAGTACTTC.

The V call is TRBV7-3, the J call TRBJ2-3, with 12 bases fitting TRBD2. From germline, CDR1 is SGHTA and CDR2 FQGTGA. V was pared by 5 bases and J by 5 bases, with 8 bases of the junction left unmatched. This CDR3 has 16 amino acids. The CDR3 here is CASSPTTSGRIDTQYF. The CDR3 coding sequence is TGTGCCAGCAGCCCCACGACTAGCGGGAGAATAGATACGCAGTATTTT.

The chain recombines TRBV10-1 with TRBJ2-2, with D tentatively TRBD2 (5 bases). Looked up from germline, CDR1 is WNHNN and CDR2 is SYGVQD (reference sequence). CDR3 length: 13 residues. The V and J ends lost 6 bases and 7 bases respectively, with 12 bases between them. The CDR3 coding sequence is TGCGCCAGCAGCCCACAAGGAGGCGGGGAGCTGTTTTTT. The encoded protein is CASSPQGGGELFF.

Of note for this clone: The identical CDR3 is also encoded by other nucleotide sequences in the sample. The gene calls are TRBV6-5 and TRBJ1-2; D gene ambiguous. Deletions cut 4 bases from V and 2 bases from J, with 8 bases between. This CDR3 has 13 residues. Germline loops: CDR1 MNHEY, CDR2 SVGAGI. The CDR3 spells CASSFSGNYGYTF. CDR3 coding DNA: TGTGCCAGCAGTTTCAGCGGGAACTATGGCTACACCTTC.

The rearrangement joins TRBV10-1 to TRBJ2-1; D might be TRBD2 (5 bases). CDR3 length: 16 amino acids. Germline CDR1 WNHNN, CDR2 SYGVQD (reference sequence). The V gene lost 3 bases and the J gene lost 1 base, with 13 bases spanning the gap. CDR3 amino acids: CASSDGLTLSYNEQFF. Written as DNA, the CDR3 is TGCGCCAGCAGTGACGGACTCACTCTTTCCTACAATGAGCAGTTCTTC.

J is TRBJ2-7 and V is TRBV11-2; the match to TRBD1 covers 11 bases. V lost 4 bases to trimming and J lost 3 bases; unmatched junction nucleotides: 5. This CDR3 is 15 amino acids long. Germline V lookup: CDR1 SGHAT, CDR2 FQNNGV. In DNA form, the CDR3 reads TGTGCCAGCAGCTCACCGGGACAGGGGGACTACGAGCAGTACTTC. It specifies CASSSPGQGDYEQYF.

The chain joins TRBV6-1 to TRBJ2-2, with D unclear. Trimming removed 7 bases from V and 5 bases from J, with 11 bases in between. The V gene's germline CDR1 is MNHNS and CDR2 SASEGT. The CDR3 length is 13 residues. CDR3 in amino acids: CASIYMGTGELFF. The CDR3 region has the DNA TGTGCCAGCATTTACATGGGGACCGGGGAGCTGTTTTTT.

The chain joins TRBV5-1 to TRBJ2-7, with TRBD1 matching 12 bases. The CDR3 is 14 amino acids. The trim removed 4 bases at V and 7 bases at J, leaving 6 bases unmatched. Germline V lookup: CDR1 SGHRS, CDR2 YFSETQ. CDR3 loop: CASSPGQGAREQYF. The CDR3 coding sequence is TGCGCCAGCAGCCCGGGACAGGGGGCGAGGGAGCAGTACTTC. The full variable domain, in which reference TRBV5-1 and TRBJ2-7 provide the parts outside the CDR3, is KAGVTQTPRYLIKTRGQQVTLSCSPISGHRSVSWYQQTPGQGLQFLFEYFSETQRNKGNFPGRFSGRQFSNSRSEMNVSTLELGDSALYLCASSPGQGAREQYFGPGTRLTVT.

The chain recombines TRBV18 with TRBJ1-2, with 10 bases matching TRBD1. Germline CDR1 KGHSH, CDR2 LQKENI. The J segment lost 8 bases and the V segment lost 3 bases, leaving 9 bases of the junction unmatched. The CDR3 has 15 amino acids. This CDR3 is CASSPSLGTGVGYTF. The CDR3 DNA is TGTGCCAGCTCACCTAGCCTGGGGACAGGGGTCGGCTACACCTTC.

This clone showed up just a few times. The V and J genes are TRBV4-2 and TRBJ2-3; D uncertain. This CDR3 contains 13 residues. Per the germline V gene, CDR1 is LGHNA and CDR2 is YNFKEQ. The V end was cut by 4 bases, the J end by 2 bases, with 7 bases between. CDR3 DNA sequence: TGTGCCAGCAGCCCGGGTAACACAGATACGCAGTATTTT. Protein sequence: CASSPGNTDTQYF.

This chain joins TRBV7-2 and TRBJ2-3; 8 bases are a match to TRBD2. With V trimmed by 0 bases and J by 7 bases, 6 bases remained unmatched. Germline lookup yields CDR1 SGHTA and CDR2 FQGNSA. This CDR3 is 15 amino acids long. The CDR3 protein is CASSLATSVPYTQYF. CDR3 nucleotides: TGTGCCAGCAGCTTAGCGACTAGCGTCCCTTATACGCAGTATTTT.

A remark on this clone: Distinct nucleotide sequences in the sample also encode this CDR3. CDR3 nucleotides: TGCGCCAGCAGCCCGGGGGGTACTAATGAAAAACTGTTTTTT. Protein sequence: CASSPGGTNEKLFF. This chain connects TRBV5-1 to TRBJ1-4; possibly TRBD1 for D (5 bases). This CDR3 is 14 amino acids long. Trimming took 4 bases from V and 2 from J, leaving 9 bases between them. CDR1 is SGHRS, CDR2 YFSETQ, per germline.

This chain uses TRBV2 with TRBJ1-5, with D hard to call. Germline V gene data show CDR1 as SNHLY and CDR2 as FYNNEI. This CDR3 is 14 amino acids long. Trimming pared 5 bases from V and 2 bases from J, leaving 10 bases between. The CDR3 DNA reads TGTGCCAGCAGTATTTCTACGGGCAATCAGCCCCAGCATTTT. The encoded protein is CASSISTGNQPQHF.

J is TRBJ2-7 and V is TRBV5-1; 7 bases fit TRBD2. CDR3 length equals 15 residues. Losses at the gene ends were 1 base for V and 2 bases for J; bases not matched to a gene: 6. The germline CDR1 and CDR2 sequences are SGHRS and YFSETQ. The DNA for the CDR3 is TGCGCCAGCAGCTTGCCGGCGGGAGATACCTACGAGCAGTACTTC. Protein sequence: CASSLPAGDTYEQYF.